The T cell receptor beta chain described here comes from a study of blood T cells in healthy people across ages. The use of a sample-barcoded 5' primer and a J-beta primer mix characterized a second PCR of roughly 7 to 12 cycles. TCRdb reprocessed the 5' RACE reads via MiXCR and lists one record per CDR3 protein. The sample consists of about 1,500,000 distinct CDR3 sequences, approximately 42% of them appearing once. Per the germline V gene, CDR1 is SGHVS and CDR2 is FQNEAQ. The V gene lost 3 bases and the J gene lost 1 base, with 12 bases spanning the gap. The CDR3 has 15 residues. This clonotype has more than one count but fewer than ten.

The sample consisted of blood. V gene TRBV7-8 combines with J gene TRBJ2-5; tentatively, D is TRBD2 (5 bases). This TCR was recovered from a woman younger than 30 in good health. The CDR3 DNA follows: TGTGCCAGCAGCTTTCATGGAGCGGTCCAAGAGACCCAGTACTTC. Translated, it gives CASSFHGAVQETQYF.